This T cell receptor beta chain comes out of a study of blood T cell repertoires in COVID-19. Profiling relied on immunoSEQ multiplex PCR, and the TCRdb table lists in-frame clones only, not all of them. The data contain just over 250,000 clones, around 80% of them singletons. Sequenced sample: PBMCs or T cells enriched from blood (not recorded which). The receptor was isolated from a man aged 25 to 45 with acute COVID-19.

This chain's CDR3 is CASRGTSVSRYEQYV. The CDR3 nucleotides are TGTGCCAGTAGAGGGACTTCAGTCTCGAGGTACGAGCAGTACGTC. This sequence joins TRBV19 and TRBJ2-7; D may be TRBD2 (6 bases). V was pared by 6 bases and J by 4 bases, with 19 bases between. CDR1 and CDR2 from the germline V gene are LNHDA and SQIVND (reference sequence). The CDR3 runs to 15 residues.